The sequence of this TCR beta chain was determined in a study of CD8+ T cells in alopecia areata (dated by TCRdb to the late 2010s). For the study in its entirety: Treated patients were enrolled in an open-label pilot trial of oral tofacitinib at 5 to 10 mg twice daily for moderate-to-severe alopecia areata. RNA was extracted with the PAXgene miRNA kit for fixed scalp, the miRNeasy kit for PBMCs, and the RNeasy kit for mouse skin. Biopsies were taken from tofacitinib-treated patients at baseline and at 4 and 24 weeks of treatment, and a later scalp biopsy was taken in several of the tofacitinib-treated patients. On the human side, TCRbeta sequencing was run on scalp tissue and on sorted CD4+ and CD8+ peripheral blood T cells from healthy controls and from alopecia areata patients with either patchy or totalis/universalis disease. In both human patients and the C3H/HeJ mouse model, the study applied high-throughput TCRbeta sequencing to look at T cell clonal expansion in alopecia areata. TCRbeta CDR3 regions were amplified by immunoSEQ multiplex PCR using 35 Vbeta forward and 13 Jbeta reverse primers. Clonality in the scalp was compared among normal scalp (n=4), patchy alopecia areata scalp (n=8), and alopecia totalis/universalis scalp (n=8). Disease severity in treated patients was measured with the SALT score, which quantifies the percentage of affected scalp surface area. Tofacitinib was given for 6 to 18 months, followed by 6 months of follow-up off drug to assess delayed response and recurrence. Broad study findings and their caveats: TCR sequences shared between patients were less clear than in mice, possibly partly because of HLA diversity in the patient population. Tofacitinib significantly lowered scalp clonality and the number of expanded CD8+ clones among the top 100 scalp clones. Lesional scalp, especially in alopecia totalis/universalis, showed higher clonality and more expanded CD8+ clones than normal scalp, suggesting antigenic drive. Scalp TCR repertoire analysis is complicated because resident alphabeta T cells in normal human skin are also sequenced, whereas mouse skin is dominated by gammadelta T cells. Many expanded lesional clones persisted in scalp and blood during tofacitinib treatment, which may partly explain relapse after stopping treatment. The treated cohort was small, with a single nonresponder, so links between baseline CD8+ expansion and response need larger studies.

The library relied on the immunoSEQ multiplex PCR assay. For TCR sequencing, RNA was extracted from every sample and reverse transcribed into cDNA to serve as template. First-strand cDNA was synthesized using SuperScript III with a 2:1 mix of oligo-dT and random hexamers. Amplification bias was assessed with a synthetic immune receptor repertoire, and residual bias was removed computationally. Per the authors' processing: After raw reads were preprocessed to remove errors, the CDR3 was defined following IMGT conventions as running from the conserved cysteine to phenylalanine. Clonality was computed by normalizing Shannon entropy by log2 of the number of productive unique TCRs and subtracting the result from 1. Whether each scalp clone was CD4 or CD8 was inferred by checking scalp TCRbeta sequences against the CD4 and CD8 repertoires from sorted blood. Held by TCRdb, this immuneACCESS table contains in-frame sequences only and omits some clones. Under half of the omission traces to an unresolved V gene where checked; the cause of the rest is unknown. That table is the source of V, J and clone size, and D and trimming were worked out from the DNA. This sample is represented by approximately 210,000 clones; approximately 70% of them were singletons. In total, the top ten clones hold over 1% of the sample.

The table lists this clone with a few counts. Its antigen specificity is not known. No base qualities exist here, and no much larger clone lies one base off it. What the treatment or condition label conveys for this sample: oral pan-JAK inhibitor, 5-10 mg twice daily. Peripheral blood and lesional scalp punch biopsies were obtained from patients with alopecia areata. PBMCs were separated by density centrifugation and stained for CD3, CD4 and CD8, after which CD4+ and CD8+ T cells were sorted on a FACSAria. Per the germline V gene (reference sequence), MNHEY is the CDR1 and SMNVEV is the CDR2. Trimming takes 2 bases from V and 4 bases from J, and the germline ends sit 24 bases apart. The CDR3 sequence holds 18 residues, the cysteine and phenylalanine included. Just CDR3 DNA is preserved here, 54 bases in frame from base 1.

This TCR was sampled from a human donor with alopecia areata. This specimen consisted of CD4+ T cells sorted from blood, obtained at approximately week 44, from a patient treated with tofacitinib. This chain joins TRBV27 to TRBJ2-7, and TRBD2 may be the D gene, going by 5 matching bases. Read as DNA, the sequence is TGTGCCAGCAGTTTACAAGTTCCTCGGCGGGCCTCTCTATACGAGCAGTACTTC. Its protein product is CASSLQVPRRASLYEQYF.